This TCR beta chain appears in the sequencing data of a study of blood T cell repertoires in COVID-19 (dated by TCRdb to the early 2020s). With respect to the entire study: Samples from collaborators originated in the United States, Italy and Spain and spanned both the acute and convalescent phases of COVID-19. HLA class I and class II types, where available, came from metadata supplied by the sample provider rather than from assay-based typing. Samples came from the ongoing ImmuneRACE study (first 160 participants) plus 1,254 subjects from 6 global collaborators. Subjects who had been exposed to COVID-19, were actively infected with it, or had recovered from it provided the deeply sampled blood TCRbeta repertoires that made up the dataset. A freely available public database, intended as a resource for researchers studying the immune response to SARS-CoV-2, is where the repertoires were released. The material from the prospective study consisted of cDNA or gDNA derived from T cells, B-cell-depleted T cells, or PBMCs. A de-identified subject ID, COVID-19 status, age in years and sex were almost always included in the sample metadata.

Beyond this particular receptor, the publication reports: How much clinical and demographic metadata was included differed by source and by participant, and the metadata was provided uncurated.

TCRbeta CDR3 regions were amplified from genomic DNA by means of the immunoSEQ Assay, a bias-controlled multiplex PCR. As for how the authors treated the data: The number of nucleated cells in each sample was estimated by amplification of reference gene primers within the assay. To quantify the absolute abundance of each unique TCRbeta CDR3 rearrangement, sequence reads were collapsed and filtered. For each sample, productive Simpson clonality was calculated as the square root of Simpson's diversity index over productive rearrangements. TCRdb re-hosts the immuneACCESS table, in-frame sequences only. Its copies lack some clones; in the studies checked, an unresolved V gene accounts for under half of them, and the cause for the rest is not known. Clone size and V and J calls were adopted from that table, with D and trimming inferred from the DNA. Within this sample are approximately 280,000 clones, with 80% to 95% of them counted one time only. The top ten constitute approximately 6.8% of the sample.

One collaborating source in Seattle enrolled patients during active infection and followed them longitudinally through the course of disease. The collaborating institutions used their own protocols to collect whole blood in K2EDTA tubes. Collaborator samples were shipped for TCRbeta analysis as frozen whole blood, isolated PBMCs, or DNA extracted from either sample type. There are a few counts of this clone. No antigen is known for it. Per-base qualities were not stored, and no clone one base away is much larger. This clonotype originated in a young woman with COVID-19, enrolled during active disease. The specimen sequenced was peripheral blood.

The DNA is as follows: TGTGCCAGCAGCGAAACAGGGATCCCTAACACTGAAGCTTTCTTT. It is translated as CASSETGIPNTEAFF. The chain joins TRBV9 to TRBJ1-1; the D gene is possibly TRBD1, with 6 bases matching. For CDR1 and CDR2, the germline V gene lists SGDLS and YYNGEE. Between the V and J ends, shortened by 3 bases and 2 bases respectively, the junction contains 14 bases. Inclusive of the bounding cysteine and phenylalanine, the CDR3 is 15 residues long. Just CDR3 DNA is preserved here, 45 bases in frame from base 1.